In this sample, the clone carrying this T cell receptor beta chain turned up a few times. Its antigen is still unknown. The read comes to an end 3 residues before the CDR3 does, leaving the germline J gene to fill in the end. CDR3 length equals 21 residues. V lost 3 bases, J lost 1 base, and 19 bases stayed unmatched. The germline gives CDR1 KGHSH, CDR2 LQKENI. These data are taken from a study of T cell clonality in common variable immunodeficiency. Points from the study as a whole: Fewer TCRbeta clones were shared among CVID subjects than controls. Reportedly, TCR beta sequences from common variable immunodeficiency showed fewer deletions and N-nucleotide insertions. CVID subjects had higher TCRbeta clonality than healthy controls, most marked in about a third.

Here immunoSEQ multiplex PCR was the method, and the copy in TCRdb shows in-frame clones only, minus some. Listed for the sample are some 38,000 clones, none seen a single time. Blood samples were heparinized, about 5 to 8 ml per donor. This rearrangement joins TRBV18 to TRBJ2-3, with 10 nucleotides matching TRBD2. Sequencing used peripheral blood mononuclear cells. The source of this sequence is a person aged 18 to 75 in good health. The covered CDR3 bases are TGTGCCAGCTCACCTTTGGGGCTAGCGGGAGTAACTGAGGGCCGCACAGATACG. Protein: CASSPLGLAGVTEGRTDT. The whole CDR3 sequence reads CASSPLGLAGVTEGRTDTQYF.